The 10 T cell receptor beta chains below come from one sample, sequenced in a study of CD8+CD57+ T cells in acquired aplastic anemia. The template used for profiling TCR beta VDJ and CDR3 was genomic DNA. Using its own MiXCR run on the reads, TCRdb lists one record per CDR3 protein. The sample records under 350,000 distinct CDR3 sequences, roughly 53% being singletons. In patients chosen for sequencing, flow cytometry had shown CD8+CD57+ cell expansion. What was sequenced was sorted CD4+, CD8+, or CD8+CD57+ T cells (not recorded which) from PBMCs. These receptors all come from a human donor with aplastic anemia.

The chain joins TRBV5-1 to TRBJ2-3; 9 bases are a match to TRBD1. Per the germline V gene, CDR1 is SGHRS and CDR2 is YFSETQ. Losses at the gene ends were 2 bases for V and 0 bases for J; bases not matched to a gene: 13. CDR3 length equals 19 residues. The CDR3 nucleotides read TGCGCCAGCAGCTTCCGACAGGGGGATGATAGCGGGAGCACAGATACGCAGTATTTT. It encodes CASSFRQGDDSGSTDTQYF.

Worth noting for this clonotype: This may stem from a read error, because a much larger clone lies one nucleotide away. The CDR3 ends on some other residue instead of the conserved phenylalanine or tryptophan, so this is likely a read error. V is TRBV11-2 and J is TRBJ2-2, with no clear D. The CDR3 extends over 14 amino acids. CDR1 is SGHAT and CDR2 is FQNNGV in the germline V gene. V was clipped by 5 bases and J by 4 bases, with 11 bases between them. CDR3 in DNA: TGTGCCAGCAGCCCTTCGAGAGGCACCGGGGAGCTGTTTTCT. Translation: CASSPSRGTGELFS.

There are many counts of this clonotype. The CDR3 region has the DNA TGCGCCAGCAGCTTACTAGGACTAGCAGAGACCCAGTACTTC. This gives the protein CASSLLGLAETQYF. The chain links TRBV5-1 to TRBJ2-5, with 8 positions matching TRBD2. CDR1 and CDR2 (germline): SGHRS, YFSETQ. The CDR3 sequence is 14 residues long. The trim removed 2 bases at V and 4 bases at J, leaving 4 bases unmatched.

This clonotype came up many times. Here the CDR3 DNA reads TGTGCCAGCAGCCGGGGACATGGGCGCACAGATACGCAGTATTTT. The encoded protein is CASSRGHGRTDTQYF. This chain connects TRBV5-5 to TRBJ2-3; D may be TRBD1 (6 bases). The germline V gene has CDR1 SGHKS and CDR2 YYEKEE (reference sequence). The CDR3 totals 15 residues. V shed 4 bases and J shed 1 base, with 13 bases lying between them.

This clonotype has just a few counts. The V and J genes are TRBV7-9 and TRBJ1-3, with TRBD1 matching 9 bases. Losses at the gene ends were 7 bases for V and 2 bases for J; bases not matched to a gene: 0. Germline loops: CDR1 SEHNR, CDR2 FQNEAQ (reference sequence). The CDR3 sequence is 13 residues long. In DNA form, the CDR3 reads TGTGCCAGCAACAGGGGGCCTGGAAACACCATATATTTT. It translates to CASNRGPGNTIYF.

A single count supports this clonotype. The rearrangement links TRBV7-2 to TRBJ1-3; D is perhaps TRBD1 (5 bases). This CDR3 is 14 amino acids long. Trimming removed 3 bases at V and 2 bases at J, with 8 bases between. CDR1 is SGHTA and CDR2 is FQGNSA in the germline V gene. The CDR3: CASSFGGAGNTIYF. The CDR3, as DNA: TGTGCCAGCAGCTTCGGAGGGGCTGGAAACACCATATATTTT.

The chain combines TRBV7-9 with TRBJ1-2; TRBD1 matches at 8 bases. Trimming at V came to 1 base and at J to 7 bases, leaving 8 bases not matched to a gene. The CDR3 sequence is 15 residues long. Germline CDR1 and CDR2: SEHNR and FQNEAQ (reference sequence). The DNA of the CDR3 is TGTGCCAGCAGCTTAGGGCCAGGGGGCGTACCTGGCTACACCTTC. It translates to CASSLGPGGVPGYTF.

As to this clonotype: At one end the junction does not follow the germline gene, possibly because of a read error. The V call is TRBV7-8, the J call TRBJ1-1; D is possibly TRBD1 (5 bases). CDR1 SGHVS and CDR2 FQNEAQ come from the germline V gene. The CDR3 length is 13 residues. CDR3 in DNA: TGTGCCAGCAGCTTCAAGGGACGGACTGGAGCTTTCTTT. It specifies CASSFKGRTGAFF. The whole variable domain, remainder taken from reference TRBV7-8 and TRBJ1-1, is GAGVSQSPRYKVAKRGQDVALRCDPISGHVSLFWYQQALGQGPEFLTYFQNEAQLDKSGLPSDRFFAERPEGSVSTLKIQRTQQEDSAVYLCASSFKGRTGAFFGQGTRLTVV.

This clonotype appeared a single time. The chain recombines TRBV19 with TRBJ1-2; D not resolved. CDR3 length: 14 residues. Trimming pared 3 bases from V and 3 bases from J, leaving 11 bases between. Germline V CDR1 and CDR2: LNHDA, SQIVND (reference sequence). As DNA, the CDR3 is TGTGCCAGTAGTATGCGGGTTACCGACTATGGCTACACCTTC. Its translation is CASSMRVTDYGYTF.

J is TRBJ2-7 and V is TRBV15; D gene unclear. CDR1 LNHNV and CDR2 YYDKDF come from the germline V gene (reference sequence). V shed 6 bases and J shed 0 bases, with 9 bases lying between them. This CDR3 is built from 13 residues. The CDR3 DNA follows: TGTGCCACCAGATCGTGGACCTCCTACGAGCAGTACTTC. Its protein product is CATRSWTSYEQYF.